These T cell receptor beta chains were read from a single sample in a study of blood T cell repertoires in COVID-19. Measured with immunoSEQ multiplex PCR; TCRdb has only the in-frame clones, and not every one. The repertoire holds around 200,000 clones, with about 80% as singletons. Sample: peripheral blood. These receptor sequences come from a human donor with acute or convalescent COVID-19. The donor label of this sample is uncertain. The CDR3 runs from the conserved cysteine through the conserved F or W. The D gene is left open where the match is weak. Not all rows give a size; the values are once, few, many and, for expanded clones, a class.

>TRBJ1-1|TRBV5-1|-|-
CASSWRGNTEAFF
TGCGCCAGCAGCTGGAGGGGTAACACTGAAGCTTTCTTT
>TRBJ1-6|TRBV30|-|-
CAWSVTGANSPLHF
TGTGCCTGGAGTGTAACAGGCGCCAATTCACCCCTCCACTTT
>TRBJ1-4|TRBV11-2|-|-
CASSPGGYGEKLFF
TGTGCCAGCAGCCCGGGGGGGTATGGCGAAAAACTGTTTTTT
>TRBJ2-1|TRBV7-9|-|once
CASSYSKTVLSSYNEQFF
TGTGCCAGCAGCTACAGCAAGACGGTATTAAGCTCCTACAATGAGCAGTTCTTC
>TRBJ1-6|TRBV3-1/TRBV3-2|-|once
CASSLLQWGQVNSPLHF
TGTGCCAGCAGCCTTTTACAGTGGGGCCAGGTGAATTCACCCCTCCACTTT
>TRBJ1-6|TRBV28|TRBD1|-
CARDRGRSYNSPLHF
TGTGCCAGGGACAGGGGGAGGTCCTATAATTCACCCCTCCACTTT
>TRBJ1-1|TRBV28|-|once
CAHSGGRTEAFF
TGTGCCCACTCGGGGGGTCGCACTGAAGCTTTCTTT
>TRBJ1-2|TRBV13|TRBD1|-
CASSGQVPNGYTF
TGTGCCAGCTCGGGACAGGTCCCAAATGGCTACACCTTC
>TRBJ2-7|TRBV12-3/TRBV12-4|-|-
CASSLIASEQYF
TGTGCCAGCAGTTTAATAGCGAGTGAGCAGTACTTC
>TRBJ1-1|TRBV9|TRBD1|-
CASSRRRDSEAFF
TGTGCCAGCAGTCGAAGACGGGACAGTGAAGCTTTCTTT
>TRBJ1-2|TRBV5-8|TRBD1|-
CASSLGGQSIYGYTF
TGTGCCAGCAGCTTAGGGGGCCAGAGTATCTATGGCTACACCTTC
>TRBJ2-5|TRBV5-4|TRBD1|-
CASSARQGAQGETQYF
TGTGCCAGCAGCGCCAGACAGGGGGCGCAGGGAGAGACCCAGTACTTC
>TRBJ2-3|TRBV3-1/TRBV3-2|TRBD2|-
CASSQWASGGITDTQYF
TGTGCCAGCAGCCAATGGGCTAGCGGGGGGATAACAGATACGCAGTATTTT
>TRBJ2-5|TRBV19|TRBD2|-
CASRGGVETQYF
TGTGCCAGTCGGGGGGGAGTGGAGACCCAGTACTTC
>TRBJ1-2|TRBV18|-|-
CASSPITGHRADYGYTF
TGTGCCAGCTCACCAATCACGGGACACCGGGCTGACTATGGCTACACCTTC
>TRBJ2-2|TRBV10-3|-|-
CAISEDRNTGELFF
TGTGCCATCAGTGAAGACAGAAACACCGGGGAGCTGTTTTTT
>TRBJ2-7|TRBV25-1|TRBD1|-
CASSETGSLYEQYF
TGTGCCAGCAGTGAGACAGGGTCTCTCTACGAGCAGTACTTC
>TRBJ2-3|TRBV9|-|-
CASSVAGRDSTDTQYF
TGTGCCAGCAGCGTAGCAGGCCGGGACTCCACAGATACGCAGTATTTT
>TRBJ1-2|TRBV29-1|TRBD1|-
CSVERGPNYGYTF
TGCAGCGTTGAAAGGGGGCCTAACTATGGCTACACCTTC
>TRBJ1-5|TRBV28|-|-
CASRRPGVGNQPQHF
TGTGCCAGCAGGAGGCCGGGGGTAGGCAATCAGCCCCAGCATTTT
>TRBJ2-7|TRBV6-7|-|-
CASSYWAAPYEQYF
TGTGCCAGCAGTTACTGGGCAGCCCCTTACGAGCAGTACTTC
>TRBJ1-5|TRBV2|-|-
CASSDSTSDQPQHF
TGTGCCAGCAGTGACAGTACCAGCGATCAGCCCCAGCATTTT
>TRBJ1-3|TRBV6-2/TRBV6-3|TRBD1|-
CASSPYRGRRTSGNTIYF
TGTGCCAGCAGTCCCTACAGGGGGCGAAGAACCTCTGGAAACACCATATATTTT
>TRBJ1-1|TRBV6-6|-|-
CASSYDSGAFF
TGTGCCAGCAGTTACGACAGCGGGGCTTTCTTT
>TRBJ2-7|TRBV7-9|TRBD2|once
CASSLDVRTSGRLSYEQYF
TGTGCCAGCAGCTTAGATGTTAGGACTAGCGGGAGACTCTCCTACGAGCAGTACTTC
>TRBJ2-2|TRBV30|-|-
CAWSEDIPGELFF
TGTGCCTGGAGTGAGGACATCCCCGGGGAGCTGTTTTTT
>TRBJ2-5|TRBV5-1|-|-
CASSVLETQYF
TGCGCCAGCAGCGTATTAGAGACCCAGTACTTC
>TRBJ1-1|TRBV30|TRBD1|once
CAWSTTLRGQGASEAFF
TGTGCCTGGAGTACTACTCTTCGGGGGCAGGGGGCCTCTGAAGCTTTCTTT
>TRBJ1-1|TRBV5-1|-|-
CASSIGGNTEAFF
TGCGCCAGCAGCATCGGCGGGAACACTGAAGCTTTCTTT
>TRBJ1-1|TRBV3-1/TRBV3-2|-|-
CASSQTPNTEAFF
TGTGCCAGCAGCCAGACACCGAACACTGAAGCTTTCTTT
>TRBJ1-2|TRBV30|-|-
CAWSSVWGGDYGYTF
TGTGCCTGGAGTTCCGTTTGGGGAGGGGACTATGGCTACACCTTC
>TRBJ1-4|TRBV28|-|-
CASKDAGKEKLFF
TGTGCCAGCAAGGACGCGGGGAAGGAAAAACTGTTTTTT
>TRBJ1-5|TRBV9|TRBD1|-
CASSAGPSGTGGNQPQHF
TGTGCCAGCAGCGCAGGACCGTCCGGGACAGGGGGGAATCAGCCCCAGCATTTT
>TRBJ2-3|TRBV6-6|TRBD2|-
CASSVGLAERTQYF
TGTGCCAGCAGTGTCGGACTAGCCGAGAGGACGCAGTATTTT
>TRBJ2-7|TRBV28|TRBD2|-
CASSFLAGLSYEQYF
TGTGCCAGCAGTTTTCTAGCGGGCCTCTCCTACGAGCAGTACTTC
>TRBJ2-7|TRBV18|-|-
CASSPPVGAFYEQYF
TGTGCCAGCTCACCACCGGTAGGGGCTTTCTACGAGCAGTACTTC
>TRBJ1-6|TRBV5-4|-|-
CASNREGAPLHF
TGTGCCAGCAACCGTGAGGGGGCACCCCTCCACTTT
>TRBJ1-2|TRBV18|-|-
CASSPPVGLYGYTF
TGTGCCAGCTCACCACCAGTGGGCCTCTATGGCTACACCTTC
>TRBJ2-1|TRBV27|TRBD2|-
CASSSTSGAYNEQFF
TGTGCCAGCAGTTCGACTAGCGGGGCATACAATGAGCAGTTCTTC
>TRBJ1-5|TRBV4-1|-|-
CASSHSPDKVETNQPQHF
TGCGCCAGCAGCCACTCCCCGGACAAGGTCGAGACTAATCAGCCCCAGCATTTT
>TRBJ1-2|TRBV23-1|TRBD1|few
CARIYRTGRTYGYTF
TGCGCCAGGATTTACCGGACAGGGCGGACCTATGGCTACACCTTC